This T cell receptor (beta chain) was sequenced in a study of metastatic and nonmetastatic thyroid tumors. Overall study context: Malignant thyroid and benign thyroid patients provided blood and tumor or nodule tissue whose repertoires were compared.

Per the original methods: It was from CDR3 differences across clinicopathological groups that a distant-metastasis classifier for papillary thyroid cancer was built. TCRdb recomputed clones from the PCR reads via MiXCR. The V and J calls shown here were made by TCRdb, not taken from the authors' results. The sample has about 34,000 clones, approximately 34% seen once; the top ten hold roughly 22%. Every patient was untreated before thyroid surgery. Notes on this clone: Because the CDR3 is missing its conserved closing phenylalanine or tryptophan, this is likely a read error.

Looked up from germline, CDR1 is GTSNPN and CDR2 is SVGIG (reference sequence). Trimming pared 3 bases from V and 0 bases from J, leaving 8 bases between. The CDR3 is 13 amino acids. This TCR was sampled from a female donor with papillary thyroid cancer or a benign thyroid nodule (not recorded which). Some clones in this sample may be carry-over from other donors' samples. Material: tumor tissue. J is TRBJ1-1 and V is TRBV30, with no clear D. CDR3 residues: CAWREGLNTEAFL. The DNA of the CDR3 is TGTGCCTGGAGAGAGGGCTTGAACACTGAAGCTTTCCTT.